A single sample is the source of the 21 T cell receptor beta chains below, sequenced in a study of cytomegalovirus exposure and HLA in healthy donors. PCR amplification relied on 60 Vbeta primers (plus 13 Jbeta primers). Data came from immunoSEQ multiplex PCR; TCRdb stores just in-frame clones and leaves some out. The sample lists over 150,000 clones, less than 85% occurring once. The sequencing input was PBMCs. The receptor source for this set is a man aged 40-55 years in good health and CMV-seronegative.

The V and J genes are TRBV7-2 and TRBJ1-5; possible D gene TRBD1, 5 bases. Between the trimmed V and J ends, which lost 1 base and 7 bases, there was a span of 8 bases. Germline CDR1 SGHTA, CDR2 FQGNSA. This CDR3 region has 13 residues. CDR3 amino acids: CASSLVGRQPQHF. As DNA, the CDR3 is TGTGCCAGCAGCTTAGTGGGGCGGCAGCCCCAGCATTTT.

The CDR3 DNA is TGTGCCAGCAGGGCTGGGGGGTCCTACGAGCAGTACTTC. Its translation: CASRAGGSYEQYF. The chain carries TRBV7-8 and TRBJ2-7, with D tentatively TRBD2 (6 bases). Per the germline V gene, CDR1 is SGHVS and CDR2 is FQNEAQ. The CDR3 runs to 13 residues. V dropped 6 bases and J dropped 1 base, with 10 bases sitting between them.

The chain has TRBV30 and TRBJ1-6, with D possibly TRBD1 on 5 matching bases. This CDR3 region has 13 residues. V shed 5 bases and J shed 6 bases, with 11 bases lying between them. Germline V gene lookup returns CDR1 GTSNPN and CDR2 SVGIG (reference sequence). CDR3 loop: CAWGARLNSPLHF. Here the CDR3 DNA reads TGTGCCTGGGGGGCGAGGCTTAATTCACCCCTCCACTTT.

This chain uses TRBV9 with TRBJ1-1; 7 bases are a match to TRBD1. The CDR3 has 15 residues. Losses at the gene ends were 1 base for V and 4 bases for J; bases not matched to a gene: 7. In germline, CDR1 is SGDLS, CDR2 YYNGEE. The CDR3, as DNA: TGTGCCAGCAGCGTACGACAGGGCCTCGGCACTGAAGCTTTCTTT. It codes for CASSVRQGLGTEAFF.

This clone turned up a few times. The gene calls are TRBV5-1 and TRBJ2-7; no definite D call. In germline, CDR1 is SGHRS, CDR2 YFSETQ. The CDR3 runs to 13 residues. V gave up 0 bases and J gave up 3 bases, with 7 bases separating them. The CDR3, as DNA: TGCGCCAGCAGCTTGGATCTGTACTACGAGCAGTACTTC. This gives the protein CASSLDLYYEQYF.

This clone was counted only a few times. This chain links TRBV9 with TRBJ1-6, with a tentative D call TRBD1 (6 bases). Germline CDR1 SGDLS, CDR2 YYNGEE. V was cut by 3 bases and J by 7 bases, with 14 bases left in between. CDR3 length: 15 amino acids. In DNA form, the CDR3 reads TGTGCCAGCAGCGCCACAGGGTATGGGAATTCACCCCTCCACTTT. Translated, it gives CASSATGYGNSPLHF.

This chain connects TRBV25-1 to TRBJ1-4; D call uncertain. The CDR3 extends over 15 amino acids. Trimming stripped 4 bases from V and 7 bases from J, with 16 bases between. In germline, CDR1 is MGHDK, CDR2 SYGVNS. CDR3 nucleotide sequence: TGTGCCAGCAGTGCCCGGACGGGGAGGGTTGAAAAACTGTTTTTT. It encodes CASSARTGRVEKLFF.

In this sample, this clone turned up a few times. V gene TRBV9 combines with J gene TRBJ2-3; 10 positions match TRBD2. Germline CDR1 is SGDLS and CDR2 is YYNGEE. The CDR3 has 18 amino acids. The J segment lost 5 bases and the V segment lost 4 bases, leaving 16 bases of the junction unmatched. The CDR3 protein is CASSSRGVGAGGQDTQYF. The DNA of the CDR3 is TGTGCCAGCAGCAGCAGGGGGGTGGGAGCGGGGGGGCAAGATACGCAGTATTTT. Variable domain in full (rest from reference TRBV9 and TRBJ2-3): DSGVTQTPKHLITATGQRVTLRCSPRSGDLSVYWYQQSLDQGLQFLIQYYNGEERAKGNILERFSAQQFPDLHSELNLSSLELGDSALYFCASSSRGVGAGGQDTQYFGPGTRLTVL.

The J gene is TRBJ1-2, the V gene TRBV11-2, with 9 bases lining up with TRBD1. The junction had 9 bases not matched to a gene; V was cut back by 6 bases and J by 4 bases. The CDR3 runs 15 residues. The germline gives CDR1 SGHAT, CDR2 FQNNGV. CDR3 in amino acids: CASSTHRGRGYGYTF. CDR3 nucleotides: TGTGCCAGCAGTACCCACAGGGGGCGCGGCTATGGCTACACCTTC.

The chain joins TRBV6-1 to TRBJ2-5; D perhaps matches TRBD2 (7 bases). The V end lost 1 base, the J end lost 5 bases, and 14 bases lay between the germline ends. The germline V gene encodes CDR1 MNHNS and CDR2 SASEGT. This CDR3 is built from 15 residues. The CDR3 DNA reads as TGTGCCAGCAGTGAAGTGGGGGGGCTGGGGGAGACCCAGTACTTC. It yields the protein CASSEVGGLGETQYF.

The sample holds a few counts of this clone. J is TRBJ1-2 and V is TRBV5-1; D is unclear. The CDR3 loop spans 11 amino acids. The V gene's germline CDR1 is SGHRS and CDR2 YFSETQ. Trimming pared 3 bases from V and 8 bases from J, leaving 8 bases between. CDR3 DNA sequence: TGCGCCAGCAGCTCGGGTGGGGGCTACACCTTC. This codes for CASSSGGGYTF.

This clone was counted ten times or more. The chain recombines TRBV15 with TRBJ2-1; TRBD1 agrees at 10 bases. The CDR3 spans 14 residues. Per the germline V gene, CDR1 is LNHNV and CDR2 is YYDKDF (reference sequence). J lost 5 bases, V lost 4 bases, and 2 bases had no gene match. As DNA, the CDR3 is TGTGCCACCAGCAAGGGGACAGGGGACAATGAGCAGTTCTTC. As protein: CATSKGTGDNEQFF.

V is TRBV5-4 and J is TRBJ1-3, with a tentative D call TRBD1 (6 bases). This CDR3 has 13 residues. Germline CDR1 SGHNT, CDR2 YYREEE (reference sequence). Trimming removed 4 bases from V and 6 bases from J, with 11 bases in between. The chain's CDR3 is CASSIGGANTIYF. Written as DNA, the CDR3 is TGTGCCAGCAGCATTGGGGGGGCAAACACCATATATTTT.

This clone appeared a single time. The J gene is TRBJ2-1, the V gene TRBV28; 11 bases agree with TRBD2. Germline loops: CDR1 MDHEN, CDR2 SYDVKM. J gave up 2 bases and V 5 bases, and 20 bases lay outside the gene matches. This CDR3 is built from 21 residues. The DNA for the CDR3 is TGTGCCAGCAGTAACACGAGGGTAGCGGGGGGGCCAATAGAGCCCTACAATGAGCAGTTCTTC. Its protein is CASSNTRVAGGPIEPYNEQFF.

The genes are TRBV28 and TRBJ2-7; the match to TRBD2 covers 8 bases. The CDR3 has 15 residues. J gave up 3 bases and V 5 bases, and 9 bases lay outside the gene matches. Germline values: CDR1 MDHEN, CDR2 SYDVKM. The CDR3 loop is CASSDSGLGFYEQYF. The CDR3, as DNA: TGTGCCAGCAGTGATTCGGGACTAGGATTCTACGAGCAGTACTTC. Filled out from reference TRBV28 and TRBJ2-7, the complete variable domain reads DVKVTQSSRYLVKRTGEKVFLECVQDMDHENMFWYRQDPGLGLRLIYFSYDVKMKEKGDIPEGYSVSREKKERFSLILESASTNQTSMYLCASSDSGLGFYEQYFGPGTRLTVT.

This chain uses TRBV28 with TRBJ2-2, with 7 nucleotides matching TRBD1. The germline gives CDR1 MDHEN, CDR2 SYDVKM. V shed 6 bases and J 3 bases; nucleotides not matched to a gene: 7. CDR3 size: 15 residues. The CDR3 DNA reads TGTGCCAGCAGCACAGGGGCGAGGCACACCGGGGAGCTGTTTTTT. Residues: CASSTGARHTGELFF.

J is TRBJ2-3 and V is TRBV5-4; no clear D gene. The CDR3 is made up of 12 amino acids. Germline loops: CDR1 SGHNT, CDR2 YYREEE (reference sequence). The V end was cut by 10 bases, the J end by 0 bases, with 9 bases between. The CDR3 nucleotides read TGTGCCTGGTCGGTTAGCACAGATACGCAGTATTTT. It specifies CAWSVSTDTQYF.

The V call is TRBV7-9, the J call TRBJ2-7, with a possible D match to TRBD2 (5 bases). Trimming removed 8 bases at V and 0 bases at J, with 14 bases between. This CDR3 region has 14 residues. Germline assignment: CDR1 SEHNR and CDR2 FQNEAQ (reference sequence). CDR3 region: CASGGRAGSYEQYF. CDR3 bases: TGTGCCAGCGGAGGCCGGGCGGGCTCCTACGAGCAGTACTTC.

The V call is TRBV5-1, the J call TRBJ2-5, with D tentatively TRBD2 (5 bases). Trimming removed 6 bases from V and 5 bases from J, with 14 bases in between. The CDR3 spans 13 residues. In germline, CDR1 is SGHRS, CDR2 YFSETQ. DNA for the CDR3: TGCGCCAGCAAGGAAGAGAGGGTGGAGACCCAGTACTTC. Amino acid sequence: CASKEERVETQYF.

The chain uses TRBV6-5 and TRBJ2-7, with 11 bases fitting TRBD2. J lost 7 bases, V lost 0 bases, and 5 bases had no gene match. The CDR3 runs 15 residues. The V gene's germline CDR1 is MNHEY and CDR2 SVGAGI. The CDR3 region has the DNA TGTGCCAGCAGTTACTCTAGCGGGGGGGCTGGGGAGCAGTACTTC. This gives the protein CASSYSSGGAGEQYF.

In its sample, this clone was seen once. This rearrangement joins TRBV27 to TRBJ2-7, with 10 bases lining up with TRBD1. V shed 6 bases, J shed 5 bases, and the junction held 7 bases outside the gene matches. CDR1 and CDR2 (germline): MNHEY, SMNVEV (reference sequence). The CDR3 length is 14 residues. In DNA form, the CDR3 reads TGTGCCAGCAGCCTCGGACAGGGGGTCCACGAGCAGTACTTC. Translating it yields CASSLGQGVHEQYF.